Included here is one T cell receptor (beta chain) sequence, with context. This clonotype appeared many times. Its antigen is not yet known. The sample holds no much larger clone one base away, and base qualities are not on file. Receptors were amplified or captured by 5' RACE. For sequencing, a NextSeq 500 was employed. The TCR library protocol attached a unique molecular identifier to each TCR cDNA molecule to allow correction of PCR and sequencing errors. As for the authors' bioinformatics: TCR identification, UMI-based error correction and CDR3 extraction were all carried out with Decombinator tools. TCRs above a frequency of 2 per 1,000, corresponding to the top 1% of the tumor frequency distribution, were defined as expanded. Rényi diversity was computed with the R vegan package after subsampling each repertoire 100 times to 5,000 TCRs. To build CDR3 similarity networks, amino acid triplet string-kernel similarity was used, and CDR3s were connected when their pairwise similarity was above 0.82. Clones were called with MiXCR by TCRdb after fastp trimmed the public reads at Q25, and only in-frame beta chains were retained. All rows with the same CDR3 protein become a single entry with the most common DNA and genes. TCRdb, not the authors, supplied the V and J calls. For this sample the table gives about 26,000 distinct CDR3 sequences, of which 4.5% to 7.5% were detected only once. The leading ten clones occupy more than 20% of the sample.

This sample is drawn from a study of spatial heterogeneity in lung cancer (dated by TCRdb to the late 2010s). At the level of the whole study: The donors were more than 60 patients from the lung TRACERx cohort who had early-stage, untreated non-small cell lung cancer. The study quantitatively compared TCR alpha and beta repertoires across multiple tumor regions, matched nontumor lung and blood in non-small cell lung cancer. At surgery, both alpha and beta chains were TCR-sequenced in approximately 210 tumor regions, some 64 matched nontumor lung samples and around 50 PBMC samples. More beta-chain than alpha-chain transcripts were consistently detected, likely reflecting higher beta-chain transcript abundance. Follow-up PBMC samples were sequenced whenever available, and the median time to follow-up was about two years after resection. In the raw uncorrected reads, each unique combination of TCR and UMI appeared more than ten times on average. Nonsynonymous mutation counts, determined by whole-exome sequencing of tumor tissue, were related to TCR repertoire features. On the study overall, not on this receptor specifically: Additional single-cell paired TCR alpha and beta sequencing was considered necessary to confirm, at a functional level, the hypothesis that regional TCRs recognize regional mutations. Ubiquitous expanded tumor TCRs were found in blood more often at tumor resection than at routine follow-up. Only roughly 14 patients were included in comparisons of baseline and follow-up blood repertoires.

The meaning of the sample's time point label: blood at routine non-recurrence follow-up after resection. For TCR sequencing, whole RNA was extracted from tumor and nontumor lung tissue, or from cryopreserved PBMC samples, and no cell sorting was done. Patients were selected for TCR sequencing only if sufficient RNA was available from at least two tumor regions. V lost 6 bases and J lost 6 bases; the stretch between them is 14 bases long. From a lookup of the germline V gene (reference sequence), CDR1 and CDR2 are LNHDA and SQIVND. The CDR3 measures 14 amino acids from cysteine to phenylalanine. Only the CDR3 region is kept as DNA, spanning 42 bases read in frame from base 1.

This clonotype was sampled from a male donor with early-stage non-small cell lung cancer. The sample here was PBMCs, taken at follow-up. The sequence links TRBV19 to TRBJ2-2, with the identity of the D gene unclear. The nucleotide sequence reads TGTGCCAGTAGCCTGTCGATAGAGGCCGGGGAGCTGTTTTTT. The encoded protein is CASSLSIEAGELFF.